The 7 T cell receptor beta chains presented below share a single source sample, sequenced in a study of cytomegalovirus exposure and HLA in healthy donors. 13 Jbeta primers and 60 Vbeta primers were used for the PCR. Generated by immunoSEQ multiplex PCR, the TCRdb table keeps only in-frame clones and is missing some. Here the sample spans some 180,000 clones, 70% to 90% being singletons. The sequencing input was PBMCs. The receptor set was obtained from a man younger than 40 in good health and CMV-seropositive.

The rearrangement links TRBV6-5 to TRBJ2-5; 9 bases map to TRBD1. Germline loops: CDR1 MNHEY, CDR2 SVGAGI. The J segment lost 3 bases and the V segment lost 2 bases, leaving 4 bases of the junction unmatched. The CDR3 consists of 15 residues. The CDR3 protein is CASSYGQGWEETQYF. In nucleotides, the CDR3 is TGTGCCAGCAGTTACGGACAGGGGTGGGAAGAGACCCAGTACTTC.

CDR3 DNA sequence: TGTGCCAGCTCACCAAAGCTAGTTGTACGGGACGAGCAGTACTTC. It yields the protein CASSPKLVVRDEQYF. The rearrangement links TRBV18 to TRBJ2-7; D is unresolved. CDR3 length: 15 residues. Germline V gives CDR1 KGHSH, CDR2 LQKENI. The germline V and J ends were trimmed by 2 bases and 5 bases, with 16 bases remaining between them.

This chain uses TRBV4-2 with TRBJ1-2; possible D gene TRBD1, 5 bases. The CDR3 sequence is 15 residues long. V was trimmed by 0 bases and J by 5 bases, leaving 13 bases between them. The germline gives CDR1 LGHNA, CDR2 YNFKEQ. As DNA, the CDR3 is TGTGCCAGCAGCCAAGACCAGACAGCAAAATATGGCTACACCTTC. This translates into CASSQDQTAKYGYTF.

The V gene is TRBV21-1, the J gene TRBJ2-7; the listed D gene, TRBD2, was not tested against the DNA. TRBV21-1 is tagged as a pseudogene. This CDR3 is 17 amino acids long. The CDR3 protein is CASSKAGLAVESYEQYV. CDR3 in DNA: TGTGCCAGCAGCAAAGCCGGGCTAGCGGTAGAATCATACGAGCAGTACGTC.

In its sample, this clone was seen a few times. The V gene is TRBV28, the J gene TRBJ1-1; a possible D gene is TRBD1 (5 bases). V dropped 6 bases and J dropped 11 bases, with 16 bases sitting between them. CDR3 length: 12 amino acids. Germline CDR1 is MDHEN and CDR2 is SYDVKM. The CDR3: CASSRQSIMAFF. The CDR3 DNA sequence: TGTGCCAGCAGCCGACAGTCGATTATGGCTTTCTTT.

This chain uses TRBV5-4 with TRBJ2-7; TRBD1 aligns across 9 bases. V gave up 6 bases and J gave up 8 bases; unmatched junction bases: 9. This CDR3 has 13 amino acids. Germline V gene lookup returns CDR1 SGHNT and CDR2 YYREEE (reference sequence). The CDR3 sequence is CASTRDRDSQQYF. In DNA, the CDR3 is TGTGCCAGCACCCGGGACAGGGATTCTCAGCAGTACTTC.

This clone was counted between two and nine times. The V and J genes are TRBV6-5 and TRBJ1-3; D not certain. V was pared by 2 bases and J by 7 bases, with 18 bases between. This CDR3 is built from 16 residues. The germline gives CDR1 MNHEY, CDR2 SVGAGI. As DNA, the CDR3 is TGTGCCAGCAGTTACGGCACCGGGTCTCCCCGGAACACCATATATTTT. It translates to CASSYGTGSPRNTIYF.